One sample yielded the 17 T cell receptor beta chains listed below, sequenced in a study of blood T cell repertoires in COVID-19. Produced via immunoSEQ multiplex PCR; TCRdb's table is partial and in-frame only. The data hold 150,000 to 200,000 clones, with around 89% observed a single time. Source material: peripheral blood. The receptor source for this set is a man between 18 and 29 years old who had recovered from COVID-19.

The rearrangement joins TRBV19 to TRBJ1-2; D uncertain. This CDR3 has 16 residues. Trimming removed 5 bases from V and 4 bases from J, with 20 bases in between. The germline gives CDR1 LNHDA, CDR2 SQIVND (reference sequence). CDR3 residues: CASSWEVGRGPYGYTF. The CDR3 DNA follows: TGTGCCAGTAGTTGGGAGGTGGGAAGAGGCCCCTATGGCTACACCTTC.

The V and J genes are TRBV27 and TRBJ2-7, with a possible D match to TRBD1 (6 bases). Looked up from germline, CDR1 is MNHEY and CDR2 is SMNVEV (reference sequence). The V end was cut by 5 bases, the J end by 1 base, with 12 bases between. The CDR3 contains 14 residues. In DNA, the CDR3 is TGTGCCAGCAGTCCTCGGGACAAATCCTACGAGCAGTACTTC. This sequence encodes CASSPRDKSYEQYF.

This clone appeared a single time. The chain uses TRBV28 and TRBJ1-5, with a weak D call TRBD1 (6 bases). This CDR3 has 17 amino acids. V shed 6 bases and J shed 7 bases, with 25 bases lying between them. Germline V CDR1 and CDR2: MDHEN, SYDVKM. The CDR3 region is CASRWALGQQGTQPQHF. The CDR3 DNA sequence: TGTGCCAGCAGATGGGCTCTGGGCCAACAGGGAACGCAGCCCCAGCATTTT.

The chain joins TRBV11-1 to TRBJ2-1; 9 nucleotides line up with TRBD1. From germline, CDR1 is SGHAT and CDR2 FQDESV (reference sequence). With V trimmed by 1 base and J by 5 bases, 6 bases remained unmatched. The CDR3 covers 16 residues. The DNA for the CDR3 is TGTGCCAGCAGCTTAGGGGGGGGACAGGGTAACAATGAGCAGTTCTTC. Its translation: CASSLGGGQGNNEQFF.

V and J are TRBV7-2 and TRBJ1-1; TRBD1 aligns across 9 bases. J was trimmed by 5 bases and V by 4 bases; bases with no gene match: 8. The germline CDR1 and CDR2 sequences are SGHTA and FQGNSA. The CDR3 totals 15 residues. The CDR3 loop is CASSSQGASRTEAFF. The CDR3 region has the DNA TGTGCCAGCAGCTCACAGGGGGCCTCGAGGACTGAAGCTTTCTTT.

The genes are TRBV6-6 and TRBJ1-2; 10 bases fit TRBD1. This CDR3 region has 14 residues. V trimming: 10 bases; J trimming: 6 bases; junction bases outside the gene matches: 11. CDR1 and CDR2 (germline): MNHNY, SVGAGI (reference sequence). CDR3 DNA: TGTGCCATAAAACGGGACAGGGGATTCAATGGCTACACCTTC. Amino acids: CAIKRDRGFNGYTF.

J is TRBJ1-1 and V is TRBV6-5; the D gene is possibly TRBD1 (5 bases). The germline CDR1 and CDR2 sequences are MNHEY and SVGAGI. This CDR3 is built from 14 residues. The ends were cut back, 7 bases at V and 1 base at J, with 13 bases in the middle. CDR3 in DNA: TGTGCCAGCACCTCCCAGGGCGGGAACACTGAAGCTTTCTTT. Translation: CASTSQGGNTEAFF.

The rearrangement links TRBV7-3 to TRBJ2-7, with 9 bases lining up with TRBD1. The germline V gene has CDR1 SGHTA and CDR2 FQGTGA. This CDR3 spans 14 amino acids. V shed 6 bases, J shed 6 bases, and the junction held 9 bases outside the gene matches. CDR3 sequence: CASSSSGTGPEQYF. Here the CDR3 DNA reads TGTGCCAGCAGTTCCTCCGGGACAGGGCCCGAGCAGTACTTC.

The chain recombines TRBV7-2 with TRBJ1-2; D is uncertain. Germline values: CDR1 SGHTA, CDR2 FQGNSA. CDR3 length equals 14 residues. V was shortened by 2 bases and J by 2 bases, with 9 bases between the two germline ends. The CDR3 nucleotides read TGTGCCAGCAGCTTAACAGCCCCGAACTATGGCTACACCTTC. It translates to CASSLTAPNYGYTF.

This clone was found a few times. The chain links TRBV30 to TRBJ1-1, with D unresolved. In germline, CDR1 is GTSNPN, CDR2 SVGIG (reference sequence). The CDR3 sequence is 13 residues long. Deletions cut 2 bases from V and 0 bases from J, with 7 bases between. CDR3 residues: CAWSPALNTEAFF. The DNA for the CDR3 is TGTGCCTGGAGTCCTGCGTTGAACACTGAAGCTTTCTTT.

V usage is TRBV5-4 and J usage is TRBJ1-2; a weak D match, TRBD1 (5 bases). This CDR3 has 14 residues. Trimming removed 4 bases from V and 4 bases from J, with 14 bases in between. The germline CDR1 and CDR2 sequences are SGHNT and YYREEE (reference sequence). In DNA form, the CDR3 reads TGTGCCAGCAGCCCCTCGGGGGAACGCTATGGCTACACCTTC. Amino acid sequence: CASSPSGERYGYTF.

This rearrangement joins TRBV6-5 to TRBJ1-1, with no clear D. This CDR3 is built from 14 residues. The germline V gene encodes CDR1 MNHEY and CDR2 SVGAGI. Trimming removed 7 bases at V and 1 base at J, with 13 bases between. The CDR3 DNA is TGTGCCAGCACCCCCGACTCGGGGAACACTGAAGCTTTCTTT. Its translation: CASTPDSGNTEAFF.

The rearrangement uses TRBV6-5 and TRBJ2-1, with a tentative D call TRBD1 (6 bases). The CDR3 extends over 14 amino acids. Trimming took 8 bases from V and 1 from J, leaving 12 bases between them. Germline CDR1 and CDR2: MNHEY and SVGAGI. CDR3 in amino acids: CASFKDRSYNEQFF. CDR3 nucleotide sequence: TGTGCCAGCTTTAAGGACAGATCCTACAATGAGCAGTTCTTC.

The V gene is TRBV10-3, the J gene TRBJ2-7, with 8 nucleotides matching TRBD1. Unmatched junction bases numbered 7, after V lost 7 bases and J lost 5 bases. Germline CDR1 is ENHRY and CDR2 is SYGVKD. This CDR3 is built from 13 residues. Here the CDR3 reads CAITGTGKDEQYF. CDR3 bases: TGTGCCATCACCGGGACAGGTAAAGACGAGCAGTACTTC.

This clone was recorded a few times. This sequence joins TRBV28 and TRBJ1-6; D remains ambiguous. Germline CDR1 is MDHEN and CDR2 is SYDVKM. The CDR3 is 16 residues long. Trimming took off 4 bases at V and 6 bases at J, with 16 bases between the two ends. CDR3 in DNA: TGTGCCAGCAGTTCAGGCGCAGCCACTCTTAATTCACCCCTCCACTTT. It is translated as CASSSGAATLNSPLHF.

V and J are TRBV30 and TRBJ2-2; the D gene is possibly TRBD2 (5 bases). The V gene's germline CDR1 is GTSNPN and CDR2 SVGIG (reference sequence). V lost 4 bases and J lost 0, with 15 bases in between. This CDR3 contains 16 residues. This CDR3 is CAWTPGRSPNTGELFF. The CDR3 nucleotides are TGTGCCTGGACCCCGGGAAGGTCCCCGAACACCGGGGAGCTGTTTTTT.

This clone was counted once. The rearrangement joins TRBV25-1 to TRBJ1-2; D is unclear. The CDR3 consists of 11 residues. In germline, CDR1 is MGHDK, CDR2 SYGVNS. V was pared by 7 bases and J by 4 bases, with 7 bases between. The DNA for the CDR3 is TGTGCCAGCACAGCGGGCTATGGCTACACCTTC. This sequence encodes CASTAGYGYTF.